A single sample is the source of the 16 T cell receptor beta chains below, sequenced in a study of blood T cells in healthy people across ages. Primers used in a second PCR of roughly 7 to 11 cycles were a sample-barcoded 5' primer and a J-beta primer mix. MiXCR, run by TCRdb on the 5' RACE reads, gives a single entry per CDR3 protein. Of around 1,700,000 distinct CDR3 sequences in the sample, roughly 30% were seen once. The specimen was blood. These receptors all come from a woman in her twenties or thirties in good health.

This clonotype has a handful of counts. The chain uses TRBV10-1 and TRBJ2-3; 8 positions agree with TRBD2. Per the germline V gene, CDR1 is WNHNN and CDR2 is SYGVQD (reference sequence). The CDR3 spans 15 residues. Germline trimming cut 4 bases from V and 6 bases from J; bases unmatched to any gene: 9. DNA of the CDR3: TGCGCCAGCAGTGGCGGGGGGCCCGAGGGGGATACGCAGTATTTT. Translated, it gives CASSGGGPEGDTQYF.

The chain employs TRBV6-1 and TRBJ2-3; weak D call: TRBD2 (6 bases). The CDR3 loop spans 14 amino acids. The germline V gene has CDR1 MNHNS and CDR2 SASEGT. V dropped 10 bases and J dropped 2 bases, with 16 bases sitting between them. In nucleotides, the CDR3 is TGTGCCACCAACATAGCGGTTTACACAGATACGCAGTATTTT. It specifies CATNIAVYTDTQYF.

CDR3 region: CASSGGLGSGANVLTF. In DNA, the CDR3 is TGTGCCAGCAGCGGAGGTCTCGGGTCTGGGGCCAACGTCCTGACTTTC. The chain uses TRBV5-4 and TRBJ2-6; D possibly corresponds to TRBD2 (5 bases). Per germline, CDR1 SGHNT and CDR2 YYREEE (reference sequence). The CDR3 is 16 residues long. Trimming left V 4 bases short and J 1 base short, with 12 bases between.

This chain uses TRBV27 with TRBJ2-5, with 7 positions matching TRBD1. Trimming cost V 3 bases and J 2 bases; bases outside gene matches: 3. Per the germline V gene, CDR1 is MNHEY and CDR2 is SMNVEV (reference sequence). This CDR3 is 14 amino acids long. The DNA of the CDR3 is TGTGCCAGCAGTTTCGTGGGACAGCAAGAGACCCAGTACTTC. Translation gives CASSFVGQQETQYF.

The chain carries TRBV20-1 and TRBJ2-1, with 7 bases that match TRBD2. Germline CDR1 is DFQATT and CDR2 is SNEGSKA (reference sequence). Trimming removed 6 bases from V and 3 bases from J; junction bases left unmatched: 8. There are 14 residues in the CDR3. The CDR3 region is CSAGGTTVYNEQFF. CDR3 nucleotides: TGCAGTGCCGGGGGGACTACTGTCTACAATGAGCAGTTCTTC.

This clonotype turned up a few times. The chain links TRBV9 to TRBJ2-5, with 7 positions matching TRBD1. This CDR3 comprises 17 residues. Losses at the gene ends were 2 bases for V and 1 base for J; bases not matched to a gene: 11. CDR1 and CDR2 from the germline V gene are SGDLS and YYNGEE. The CDR3 DNA reads TGTGCCAGCAGCGTCTACACCGGGACAGCCCCCCAAGAGACCCAGTACTTC. Protein sequence: CASSVYTGTAPQETQYF.

This chain uses TRBV7-9 with TRBJ2-1; tentatively, D is TRBD1 (6 bases). In germline, CDR1 is SEHNR, CDR2 FQNEAQ (reference sequence). The CDR3 is made up of 18 amino acids. Trimming removed 5 bases from V and 6 bases from J, with 26 bases in between. The CDR3 DNA is TGTGCCAGCAGCGAGGGAAACCGCAGGGGAAAGTCTGGCAATGAGCAGTTCTTC. It yields the protein CASSEGNRRGKSGNEQFF.

The V call is TRBV7-2, the J call TRBJ2-1; 9 bases fit TRBD2. This CDR3 has 14 amino acids. Germline lookup yields CDR1 SGHTA and CDR2 FQGNSA. V was pared by 5 bases and J by 8 bases, with 7 bases of the junction left unmatched. The CDR3 reads CASSPGTSPYEQFF. As DNA, the CDR3 is TGTGCCAGCAGCCCCGGGACTAGCCCCTATGAGCAGTTCTTC.

V usage is TRBV20-1 and J usage is TRBJ2-1; 13 nucleotides agree with TRBD2. The better agreement between TRBJ2-7 and the DNA end casts doubt on the J call. Germline loops: CDR1 DFQATT, CDR2 SNEGSKA (reference sequence). The CDR3 sequence is 15 residues long. CDR3 DNA sequence: TGCAGTGCTCCCCGGACTAGCGGGGGTTACAATGAGCAGTACTTC. Its translation is CSAPRTSGGYNEQYF.

This chain connects TRBV7-9 to TRBJ1-2; 7 bases are shared with TRBD1. Losses at the gene ends were 4 bases for V and 8 bases for J; bases not matched to a gene: 4. This CDR3 contains 12 residues. The germline V gene has CDR1 SEHNR and CDR2 FQNEAQ (reference sequence). The DNA for the CDR3 is TGTGCCAGCAGCTCACAGGGGATGGGCTACACCTTC. This sequence encodes CASSSQGMGYTF.

The V and J genes are TRBV14 and TRBJ2-1; 12 bases align to TRBD2. Losses at the gene ends were 0 bases for V and 2 bases for J; bases not matched to a gene: 8. The germline V gene has CDR1 SGHDN and CDR2 FVKESK. The CDR3 contains 19 residues. The CDR3 region has the DNA TGTGCCAGCAGCCAAGAAGTTTGGACTAGCGGGGTAACCTACAATGAGCAGTTCTTC. This translates into CASSQEVWTSGVTYNEQFF.

The chain is built from TRBV11-3 and TRBJ1-1, with unresolved D. CDR1 SGHNT and CDR2 YENEEA come from the germline V gene. Trimming removed 0 bases from V and 2 bases from J, with 10 bases in between. CDR3 length: 15 residues. The CDR3 loop is CASSLDGNSNTEAFF. As DNA, the CDR3 is TGTGCCAGCAGCTTAGACGGAAATTCTAACACTGAAGCTTTCTTT.

This clonotype was detected a few times. This chain uses TRBV28 with TRBJ2-5; D is uncertain. Germline loops: CDR1 MDHEN, CDR2 SYDVKM. There are 13 residues in the CDR3. Trimming left V 8 bases short and J 1 base short, with 11 bases between. Written as DNA, the CDR3 is TGTGCCAGCGGCGTGAGCCCCCAAGAGACCCAGTACTTC. It codes for CASGVSPQETQYF.

In its sample, this clonotype was seen a few times. The V and J genes are TRBV7-2 and TRBJ2-7, with 11 bases matching TRBD2. Germline CDR1 is SGHTA and CDR2 is FQGNSA. The ends lost 5 bases at V and 6 bases at J; junction bases unmatched: 3. CDR3 length: 13 amino acids. In DNA form, the CDR3 reads TGTGCCAGCAGCATCCTAGCGGGGGGCGAGCAGTACTTC. This codes for CASSILAGGEQYF. Complete variable domain (other parts from reference TRBV7-2 and TRBJ2-7): GAGVSQSPSNKVTEKGKDVELRCDPISGHTALYWYRQSLGQGLEFLIYFQGNSAPDKSGLPSDRFSAERTGGSVSTLTIQRTQQEDSAVYLCASSILAGGEQYFGPGTRLTVT.

This clonotype was recorded a few times. A read error is possible here, since a much larger clone lies one base away. This chain links TRBV4-3 with TRBJ1-2; 7 nucleotides match TRBD1. The CDR3 covers 15 residues. Trimming took 1 base from V and 3 from J; bases not matched to a gene: 5. Germline V CDR1 and CDR2: LGHNA, YSLEER. CDR3 coding DNA: TGCGCCAGCAGCCAAGGGGTACAGGGGCACTATGGCTACACCTTC. Translated: CASSQGVQGHYGYTF.

This clonotype was detected a few times. The chain combines TRBV10-1 with TRBJ2-7, with 12 nucleotides matching TRBD2. This CDR3 comprises 15 residues. Trimming at V came to 8 bases and at J to 2 bases, leaving 7 bases not matched to a gene. Per the germline V gene, CDR1 is WNHNN and CDR2 is SYGVQD (reference sequence). This CDR3 is CASRTSGEHTYEQYF. The DNA for the CDR3 is TGCGCCAGCCGGACTAGCGGGGAGCACACCTACGAGCAGTACTTC.